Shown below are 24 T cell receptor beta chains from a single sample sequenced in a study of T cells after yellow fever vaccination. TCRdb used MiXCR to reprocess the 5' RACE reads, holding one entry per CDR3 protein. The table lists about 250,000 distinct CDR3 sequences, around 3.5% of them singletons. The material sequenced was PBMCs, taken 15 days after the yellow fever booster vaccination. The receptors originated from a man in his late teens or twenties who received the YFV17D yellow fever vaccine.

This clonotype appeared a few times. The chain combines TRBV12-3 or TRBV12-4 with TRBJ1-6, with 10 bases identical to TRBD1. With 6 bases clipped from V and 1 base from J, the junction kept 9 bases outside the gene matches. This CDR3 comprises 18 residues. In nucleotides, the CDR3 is TGTGCCAGCAGACGTCGGGACAGGGGTCTTTCCTATAATTCACCCCTCCACTTT. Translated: CASRRRDRGLSYNSPLHF.

This CDR3 reads CASSYLIARVLFF. The CDR3 DNA follows: TGTGCCAGCAGTTACTTAATAGCGCGTGTGCTGTTTTTT. The V gene is TRBV6-2 or TRBV6-3, the J gene TRBJ2-2; maybe TRBD2 (5 bases). The CDR3 loop spans 13 amino acids. Germline V CDR1 and CDR2: MNHEY, SVGEGT. The V end was cut by 1 base, the J end by 13 bases, with 13 bases between.

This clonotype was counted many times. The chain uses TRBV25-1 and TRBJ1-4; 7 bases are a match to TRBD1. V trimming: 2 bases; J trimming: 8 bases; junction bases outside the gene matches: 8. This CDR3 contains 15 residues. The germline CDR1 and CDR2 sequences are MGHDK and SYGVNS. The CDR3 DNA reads TGTGCCAGCAGTGAACCCACAGGGGAGCGAGAAAAACTGTTTTTT. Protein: CASSEPTGEREKLFF.

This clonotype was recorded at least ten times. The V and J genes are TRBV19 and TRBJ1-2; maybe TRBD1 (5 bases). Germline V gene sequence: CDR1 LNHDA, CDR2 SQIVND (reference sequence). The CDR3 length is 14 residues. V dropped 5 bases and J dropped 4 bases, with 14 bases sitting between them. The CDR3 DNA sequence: TGTGCCAGTAGTGCCCTCCTAGGGGCCTATGGCTACACCTTC. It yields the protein CASSALLGAYGYTF.

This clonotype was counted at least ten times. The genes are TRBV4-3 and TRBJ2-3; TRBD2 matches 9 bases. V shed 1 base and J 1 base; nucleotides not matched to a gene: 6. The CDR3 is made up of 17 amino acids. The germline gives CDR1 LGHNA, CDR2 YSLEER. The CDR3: CASSQVGRTSGTDTQYF. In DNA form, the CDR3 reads TGCGCCAGCAGCCAAGTAGGCCGGACTAGCGGCACAGATACGCAGTATTTT.

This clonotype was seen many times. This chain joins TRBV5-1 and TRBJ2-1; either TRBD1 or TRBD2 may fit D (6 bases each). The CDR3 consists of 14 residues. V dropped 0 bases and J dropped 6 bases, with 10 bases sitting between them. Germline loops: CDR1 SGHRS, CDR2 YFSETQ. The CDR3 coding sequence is TGCGCCAGCAGCTTGGCGGGGGCAAGCAATGAGCAGTTCTTC. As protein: CASSLAGASNEQFF.

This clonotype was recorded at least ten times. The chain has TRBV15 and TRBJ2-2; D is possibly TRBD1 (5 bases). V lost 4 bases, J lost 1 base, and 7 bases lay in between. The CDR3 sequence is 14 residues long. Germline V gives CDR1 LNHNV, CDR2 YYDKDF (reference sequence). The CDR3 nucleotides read TGTGCCACCAGCACGACAGTGAACACCGGGGAGCTGTTTTTT. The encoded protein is CATSTTVNTGELFF.

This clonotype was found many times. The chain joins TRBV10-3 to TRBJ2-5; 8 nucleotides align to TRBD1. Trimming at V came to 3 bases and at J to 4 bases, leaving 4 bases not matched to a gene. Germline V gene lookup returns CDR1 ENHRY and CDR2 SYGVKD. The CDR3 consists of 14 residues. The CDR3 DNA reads TGTGCCATCAGTGACGACAGGGGAGTAGAGACCCAGTACTTC. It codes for CAISDDRGVETQYF.

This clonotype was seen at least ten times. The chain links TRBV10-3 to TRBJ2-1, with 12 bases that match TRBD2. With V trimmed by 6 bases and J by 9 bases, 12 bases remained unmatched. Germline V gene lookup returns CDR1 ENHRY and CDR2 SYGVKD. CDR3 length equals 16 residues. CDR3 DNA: TGTGCCATCAGCCCGGGGGCTAGCGGGGGGGCCCGTGAGCAGTTCTTC. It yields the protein CAISPGASGGAREQFF.

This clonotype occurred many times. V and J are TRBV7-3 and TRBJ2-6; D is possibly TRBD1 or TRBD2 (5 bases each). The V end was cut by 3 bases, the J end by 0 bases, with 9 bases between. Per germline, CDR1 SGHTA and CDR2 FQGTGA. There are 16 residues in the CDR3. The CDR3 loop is CASSFGAISGANVLTF. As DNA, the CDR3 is TGTGCCAGCAGCTTCGGGGCGATCTCTGGGGCCAACGTCCTGACTTTC.

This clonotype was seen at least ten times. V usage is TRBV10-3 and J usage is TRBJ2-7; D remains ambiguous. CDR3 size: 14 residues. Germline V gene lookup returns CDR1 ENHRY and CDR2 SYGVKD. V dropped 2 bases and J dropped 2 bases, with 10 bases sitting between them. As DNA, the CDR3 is TGTGCCATCAGTGAGCAGGCACCGACCTACGAGCAGTACTTC. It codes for CAISEQAPTYEQYF.

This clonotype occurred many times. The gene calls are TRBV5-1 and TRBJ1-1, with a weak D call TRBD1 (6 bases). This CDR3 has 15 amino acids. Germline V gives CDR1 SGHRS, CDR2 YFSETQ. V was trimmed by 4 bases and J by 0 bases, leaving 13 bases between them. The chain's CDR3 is CASSLGGHMNTEAFF. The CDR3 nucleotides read TGCGCCAGCAGCCTGGGGGGGCACATGAACACTGAAGCTTTCTTT.

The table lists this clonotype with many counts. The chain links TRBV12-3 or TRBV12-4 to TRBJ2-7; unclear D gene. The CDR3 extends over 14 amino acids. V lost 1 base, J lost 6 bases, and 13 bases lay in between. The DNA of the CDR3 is TGTGCCAGCAGTTTAGAGTCCCCTCGGTCCGAGCAGTACTTC. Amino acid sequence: CASSLESPRSEQYF.

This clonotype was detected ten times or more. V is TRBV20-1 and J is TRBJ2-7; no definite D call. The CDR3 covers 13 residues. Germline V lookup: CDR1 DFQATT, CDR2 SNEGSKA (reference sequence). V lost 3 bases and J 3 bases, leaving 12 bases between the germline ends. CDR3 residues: CSASTPADYEQYV. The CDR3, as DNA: TGCAGTGCTAGTACTCCAGCCGACTACGAGCAGTACGTC.

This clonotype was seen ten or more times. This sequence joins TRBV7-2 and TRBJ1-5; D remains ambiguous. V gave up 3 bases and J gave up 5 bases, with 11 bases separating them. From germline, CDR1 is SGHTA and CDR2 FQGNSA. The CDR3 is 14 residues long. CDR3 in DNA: TGTGCCAGCAGCTTCGCCTCGGGTTATCAGCCCCAGCATTTT. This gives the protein CASSFASGYQPQHF.

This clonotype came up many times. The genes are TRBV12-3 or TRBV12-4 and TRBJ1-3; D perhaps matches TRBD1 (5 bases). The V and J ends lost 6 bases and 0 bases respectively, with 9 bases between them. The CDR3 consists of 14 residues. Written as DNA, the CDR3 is TGTGCCAGCAGCTCGGACATCTCTGGAAACACCATATATTTT. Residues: CASSSDISGNTIYF.

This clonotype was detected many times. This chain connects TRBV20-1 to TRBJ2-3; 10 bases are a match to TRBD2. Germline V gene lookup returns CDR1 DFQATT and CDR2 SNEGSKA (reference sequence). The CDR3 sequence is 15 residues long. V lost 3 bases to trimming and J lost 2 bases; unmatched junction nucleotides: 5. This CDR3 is CSASPTSGYTDTQYF. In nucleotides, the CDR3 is TGCAGTGCTAGCCCGACTAGCGGGTACACAGATACGCAGTATTTT.

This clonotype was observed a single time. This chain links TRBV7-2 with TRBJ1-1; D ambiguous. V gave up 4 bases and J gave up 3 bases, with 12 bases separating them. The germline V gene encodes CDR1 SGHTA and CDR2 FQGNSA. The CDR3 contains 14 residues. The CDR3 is CASSSTGPHTEAFF. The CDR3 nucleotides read TGTGCCAGCAGCTCCACCGGCCCGCACACTGAAGCTTTCTTT.

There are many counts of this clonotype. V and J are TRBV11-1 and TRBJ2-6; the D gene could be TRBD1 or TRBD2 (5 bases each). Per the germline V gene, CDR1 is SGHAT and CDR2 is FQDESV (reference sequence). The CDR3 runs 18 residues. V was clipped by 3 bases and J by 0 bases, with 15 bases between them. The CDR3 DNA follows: TGTGCCAGCAGCTTCCCCGCCGGGGCGTACTCTGGGGCCAACGTCCTGACTTTC. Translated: CASSFPAGAYSGANVLTF.

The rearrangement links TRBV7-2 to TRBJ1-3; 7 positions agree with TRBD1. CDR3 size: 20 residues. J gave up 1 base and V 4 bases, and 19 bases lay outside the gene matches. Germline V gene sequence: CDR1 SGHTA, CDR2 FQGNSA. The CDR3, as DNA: TGTGCCAGCAGCTCGACCCCGGACAGGATAAACCTGCTTTCTGGAAACACCATATATTTT. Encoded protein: CASSSTPDRINLLSGNTIYF. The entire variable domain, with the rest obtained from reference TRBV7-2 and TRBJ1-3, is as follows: GAGVSQSPSNKVTEKGKDVELRCDPISGHTALYWYRQSLGQGLEFLIYFQGNSAPDKSGLPSDRFSAERTGGSVSTLTIQRTQQEDSAVYLCASSSTPDRINLLSGNTIYFGEGSWLTVV.

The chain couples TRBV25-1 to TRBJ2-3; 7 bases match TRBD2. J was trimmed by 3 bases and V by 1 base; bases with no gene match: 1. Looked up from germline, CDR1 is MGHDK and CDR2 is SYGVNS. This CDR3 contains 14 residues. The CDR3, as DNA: TGTGCCAGCAGTGAATGGGGGGGGACAGATACGCAGTATTTT. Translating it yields CASSEWGGTDTQYF.

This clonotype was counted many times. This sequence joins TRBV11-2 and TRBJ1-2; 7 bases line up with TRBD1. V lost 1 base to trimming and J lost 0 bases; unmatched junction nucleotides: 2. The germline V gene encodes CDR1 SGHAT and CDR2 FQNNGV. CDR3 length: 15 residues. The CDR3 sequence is CASSLGTGSNYGYTF. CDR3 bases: TGTGCCAGCAGCTTAGGGACAGGCTCTAACTATGGCTACACCTTC.

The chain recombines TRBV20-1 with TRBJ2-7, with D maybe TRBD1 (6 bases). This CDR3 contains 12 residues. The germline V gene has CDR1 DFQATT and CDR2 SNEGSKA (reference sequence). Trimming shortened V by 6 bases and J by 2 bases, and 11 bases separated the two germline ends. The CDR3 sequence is CSAPSGAYEQYF. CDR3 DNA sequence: TGCAGTGCCCCTTCAGGGGCCTACGAGCAGTACTTC.

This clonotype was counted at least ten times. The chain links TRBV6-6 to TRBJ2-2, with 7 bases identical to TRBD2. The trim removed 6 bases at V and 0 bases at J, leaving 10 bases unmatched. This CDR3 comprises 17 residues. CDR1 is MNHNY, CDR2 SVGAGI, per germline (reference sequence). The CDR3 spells CASSFTWEGSNTGELFF. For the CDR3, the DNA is TGTGCCAGCAGCTTTACGTGGGAGGGATCGAACACCGGGGAGCTGTTTTTT.